This is a list of T cell receptor beta chains from one sample in a study of control samples from healthy donors and cancer patients. The repertoire was sequenced with immunoSEQ multiplex PCR; TCRdb's copy has only in-frame clones and lacks some. The data hold 120,000 to 150,000 clones, with about 91% observed a single time. Sample: blood. These receptors were obtained from a man between 25 and 39 years old in good health. Each CDR3 is given with its conserved first and last residue. The D gene is left open where the match is weak. Some rows have no size entry. The others give once, few or many, or a class for an expanded clone.

j_gene	v_gene	d_gene	abundance	CDR3nt	CDR3aa
TRBJ2-7	TRBV4-1	-	-	TGCGCCAGCAGCCAAGGGGTCGAGCAGTACTTC	CASSQGVEQYF
TRBJ1-2	TRBV11-2	-	-	TGTGCCAGCAGCAACGCGGGGAACTATGGCTACACCTTC	CASSNAGNYGYTF
TRBJ2-2	TRBV7-9	TRBD1	-	TGTGCCAGCAGACAGACAGGGGGTATCACCGGGGAGCTGTTTTTT	CASRQTGGITGELFF
TRBJ2-1	TRBV9	-	-	TGTGCCAGCAGCCCCTCCGTGGGGTATGAGCAGTTCTTC	CASSPSVGYEQFF
TRBJ1-1	TRBV25-1	TRBD1	once	TGTGCCAGCAGTCGGGACAGGGGGAAGAACACTGAAGCTTTCTTT	CASSRDRGKNTEAFF
TRBJ1-1	TRBV28	TRBD1	once	TGTGCCAGCAGACCAGGGGGTCGAAACACTGAAGCTTTCTTT	CASRPGGRNTEAFF
TRBJ2-3	TRBV4-1	TRBD2	once	TGCGCCAGCAGCCCGCTGCCGGGGGGGCTCACAGATACGCAGTATTTT	CASSPLPGGLTDTQYF
TRBJ1-1	TRBV5-1	-	-	TGCGCCAGCAGCTTGGTAGGTGGCCCCCTGGAAGAAGCTTTCTTT	CASSLVGGPLEEAFF
TRBJ1-6	TRBV4-1	TRBD1	-	TGCGCCAGCAGCCCCCGGGACAGGGACAATTCACCCCTCCACTTT	CASSPRDRDNSPLHF
TRBJ1-2	TRBV10-3	TRBD1	-	TGTGCCATCAGCCGGGGACAGTCCTATGGCTACACCTTC	CAISRGQSYGYTF
TRBJ1-1	TRBV28	-	-	TGTGCCAGCAGCCTCTCCTGGACTGAAGCTTTCTTT	CASSLSWTEAFF
TRBJ1-6	TRBV28	-	-	TGTGCCAGCAGTTGGCGCAGGGAGACTTCACCCCTCCACTTT	CASSWRRETSPLHF
TRBJ2-2	TRBV13	-	once	TGTGCCAGCAGCTTCCTCGGGGAGCTGTTTTTT	CASSFLGELFF
TRBJ1-4	TRBV29-1	TRBD1	-	TGCAGCGCCAAGGGGGGACAGGGGCCTGCAACTAATGAAAAACTGTTTTTT	CSAKGGQGPATNEKLFF
TRBJ1-2	TRBV18	-	-	TGTGCCAGCTCACCACCGTTCCCAGGGGTAGGCTACACCTTC	CASSPPFPGVGYTF
TRBJ1-5	TRBV6-6	-	-	TGTGCCAGCATGAACTGGGGCGGGTATAGCAATCAGCCCCAGCATTTT	CASMNWGGYSNQPQHF
TRBJ1-5	TRBV7-8	TRBD1	once	TGTGCCAGCAGCCGCCTGACAGGGGGTAATCAGCCCCAGCATTTT	CASSRLTGGNQPQHF
TRBJ1-5	TRBV7-2	TRBD1	once	TGTGCCAGCAGCCTTCGTCGATCAGGGGGCGAGAATCAGCCCCAGCATTTT	CASSLRRSGGENQPQHF
TRBJ2-1	TRBV3-1/TRBV3-2	-	-	TGTGCCAGCAGCCAAGATAACCCCTACAATGAGCAGTTCTTC	CASSQDNPYNEQFF
TRBJ1-3	TRBV7-3	-	-	TGTGCCAGCAGCTCTGACAGGGGAAACACCATATATTTT	CASSSDRGNTIYF
TRBJ2-2	TRBV5-1	-	-	TGCGCCAGCAGCTTGAGGTCGAACACCGGGGAGCTGTTTTTT	CASSLRSNTGELFF
TRBJ1-2	TRBV5-6	-	-	TGTGCCAGCAGCTTGGAATCAGGCAGGGTAAACTATGGCTACACCTTC	CASSLESGRVNYGYTF
TRBJ1-5	TRBV21-1	-	-	TGTGCCAGCAGCTGGGCAGGCCTCAATCAGCCCCAGCATTTT	CASSWAGLNQPQHF
TRBJ1-2	TRBV11-2	-	-	TGTGCCAGCAGTTATTCTCCGGGAGGGCATGGCTACACCTTC	CASSYSPGGHGYTF
TRBJ2-3	TRBV6-5	-	-	TGTGCCAGCAGTTACTCGGCGGGGGCGCCGGATACGCAGTATTTT	CASSYSAGAPDTQYF
TRBJ1-6	TRBV30	-	once	TGTGCCTGGAGTCAGGGTTTTAATTCACCCCTCCACTTT	CAWSQGFNSPLHF
TRBJ2-3	TRBV5-4	TRBD2	-	TGTGCCAGCAGCTTGGCGGGGGGACGCACAGATACGCAGTATTTT	CASSLAGGRTDTQYF
TRBJ2-3	TRBV12-3/TRBV12-4	-	-	TGTGCCAGAACCGGTGATACGCAGTATTTT	CARTGDTQYF
TRBJ2-5	TRBV2	-	-	TGTGCCAGCAGGGGAAGCGTAGAGACCCAGTACTTC	CASRGSVETQYF
TRBJ1-4	TRBV5-1	TRBD1	-	TGCGCCAGCCAGCGGTCCCCGGGACAGGGGCCGCTCAGGACTAATGAAAAACTGTTTTTT	CASQRSPGQGPLRTNEKLFF
TRBJ2-2	TRBV30	-	-	TGTGCCTGGAGATGGGGGCACATGAACACCGGGGAGCTGTTTTTT	CAWRWGHMNTGELFF
TRBJ2-2	TRBV29-1	TRBD1	-	TGCAGCGTTGAAAAACTCCCGGGACAGGGAACCGGGGAGCTGTTTTTT	CSVEKLPGQGTGELFF
TRBJ1-1	TRBV5-4	-	-	TGTGCCAGCAGCCCGGGACACCCCGCCATGAACACTGAAGCTTTCTTT	CASSPGHPAMNTEAFF
TRBJ2-4	TRBV6-1	TRBD1	-	TGTGCCAGCAGTGCAACAGGGGCGTTAGCCAAAAACATTCAGTACTTC	CASSATGALAKNIQYF
TRBJ1-1	TRBV19	-	-	TGTGCCAGTAGCATAGTGAACACTGAAGCTTTCTTT	CASSIVNTEAFF
TRBJ1-6	TRBV20-1	-	few	TGCAGTGCTAGTGTACAGGGACCCTATAATTCACCCCTCCACTTT	CSASVQGPYNSPLHF
TRBJ1-1	TRBV6-4	-	-	TGTGCCAGCAGTGATTCGTCACGGGCCACTGAAGCTTTCTTT	CASSDSSRATEAFF
TRBJ1-4	TRBV25-1	-	-	TGTGCCAGCAGTGAATATATGGGGACCCAAAGGAATGAAAAACTGTTTTTT	CASSEYMGTQRNEKLFF
TRBJ1-5	TRBV19	-	-	TGTGCCAGTAGTACTCCGGGGGTCGGCAATCAGCCCCAGCATTTT	CASSTPGVGNQPQHF
TRBJ1-6	TRBV6-5	-	-	TGTGCCAGCAGTTACTTCGGGGGCTCGGGGGATTCACCCCTCCACTTT	CASSYFGGSGDSPLHF
TRBJ2-7	TRBV6-5	TRBD1	-	TGTGCCAGCTGTCGGGACAGGGGATACGAGCAGTACTTC	CASCRDRGYEQYF
TRBJ2-1	TRBV5-6	-	-	TGTGCCAGCAGCTTGGTGGGTCGGGATCTAAGCTCCTACAATGAGCAGTTCTTC	CASSLVGRDLSSYNEQFF
TRBJ2-7	TRBV4-1	TRBD1	-	TGCGCCAGCAGCCGGGACAGGGGCTACGTATACGAGCAGTACTTC	CASSRDRGYVYEQYF
TRBJ2-3	TRBV13	TRBD1	-	TGTGCCCGACACAGGGGCGCTTGCACAGATACGCAGTATTTT	CARHRGACTDTQYF
TRBJ1-4	TRBV28	TRBD1	-	TGTGCCAGCAGTTTAAGACAGGGGTGGGATGAAAAACTGTTTTTT	CASSLRQGWDEKLFF
TRBJ2-7	TRBV19	-	-	TGTGCCAGTAGGAACCGGGACGGATCAGAGGGGCAGTACTTC	CASRNRDGSEGQYF
TRBJ2-3	TRBV6-6	TRBD2	-	TGTGCCAGCAGTTACTCAAGAGCGGGGTCCACAGATACGCAGTATTTT	CASSYSRAGSTDTQYF
TRBJ1-1	TRBV19	-	once	TGTGCCAGTAGTAGGACGGAGAACACTGAAGCTTTCTTT	CASSRTENTEAFF
TRBJ2-7	TRBV2	TRBD1	once	TGTGCCAGCACGGGACAGGCCTCCTACGAGCAGTACTTC	CASTGQASYEQYF
TRBJ1-5	TRBV28	-	-	TGTGCCAGCAGTTTTCAGGGAAGTAATTCGCAGCCCCAGCATTTT	CASSFQGSNSQPQHF
TRBJ2-3	TRBV11-2	TRBD2	-	TGTGCCAGCAGCACCGTAGCGGGGGGGCCAACAGATACGCAGTATTTT	CASSTVAGGPTDTQYF
TRBJ2-7	TRBV30	TRBD2	-	TGTGCCTGGAGCGGGACTAGGGACGAGCAGTACTTC	CAWSGTRDEQYF
TRBJ2-7	TRBV4-1	TRBD1	once	TGCGCCAGCAGTCAGGCCCCAGGGGGCTCCTACGAGCAGTACTTC	CASSQAPGGSYEQYF